This entry lists 23 T cell receptor beta chains sequenced from one sample in a study of Graves' ophthalmopathy and Graves' hyperthyroidism. Amplifying from RNA transcripts, the study obtained TCR beta CDR3 regions. RT-PCR in the first round used HTBI primers; a second-round multiplex PCR followed. TCRdb ran MiXCR on the multiplex PCR reads and lists one entry per CDR3 protein. The sample holds roughly 400,000 distinct CDR3 sequences, 15% to 19% seen once. What was sequenced was peripheral blood. Every receptor here comes from a woman aged 18 to 35 with stable Graves' hyperthyroidism.

The chain has TRBV6-1 and TRBJ2-7; tentative D call: TRBD1 (5 bases). Looked up from germline, CDR1 is MNHNS and CDR2 is SASEGT. V was clipped by 3 bases and J by 0 bases, with 9 bases between them. The CDR3 runs to 14 residues. CDR3 region: CASSDWGHSYEQYF. The CDR3, as DNA: TGTGCCAGCAGTGATTGGGGCCACTCCTACGAGCAGTACTTC.

This clonotype has at least ten counts. The gene calls are TRBV12-3 or TRBV12-4 and TRBJ2-5; weak D call: TRBD2 (6 bases). V was trimmed by 5 bases and J by 4 bases, leaving 11 bases between them. This CDR3 is 13 amino acids long. For the CDR3, the DNA is TGTGCCAGCAGTCGTACTAGCCGAGAGACCCAGTACTTC. It yields the protein CASSRTSRETQYF.

This clonotype showed up many times. The chain joins TRBV4-1 to TRBJ2-5, with a tentative D call TRBD2 (7 bases). The CDR3 extends over 17 amino acids. CDR1 is MGHRA and CDR2 is YSYEKL in the germline V gene. Trimming removed 0 bases from V and 5 bases from J, with 19 bases in between. The CDR3 bases are TGCGCCAGCAGCCAAGATCAGGCGGGGGCCCAGCAGGAGACCCAGTACTTC. Translating gives CASSQDQAGAQQETQYF.

This chain uses TRBV9 with TRBJ1-6, with D unresolved. Looked up from germline, CDR1 is SGDLS and CDR2 is YYNGEE. V dropped 6 bases and J dropped 8 bases, with 21 bases sitting between them. This CDR3 comprises 16 residues. The CDR3 DNA sequence: TGTGCCAGCACCATGACGCCGAGGGTAGAGGATTCACCCCTCCACTTT. This codes for CASTMTPRVEDSPLHF.

This clonotype was found many times. The chain carries TRBV12-3 or TRBV12-4 and TRBJ1-2, with TRBD1 matching over 7 bases. This CDR3 contains 16 residues. V lost 2 bases to trimming and J lost 0 bases; unmatched junction nucleotides: 6. The CDR3 region is CASSLLRQGANYGYTF. Here the CDR3 DNA reads TGTGCCAGCAGTTTACTCCGCCAGGGGGCTAACTATGGCTACACCTTC.

This clonotype was seen ten or more times. Sequence at one end of the junction differs from germline and may be a read error. The CDR3 DNA reads TGTGCCAGCAGCTTGACAGGGATCAATCGGCCCCAGCATTTT. This encodes CASSLTGINRPQHF. The V call is TRBV7-2, the J call TRBJ1-5; TRBD1 matches 7 bases. This CDR3 contains 14 residues. The germline gives CDR1 SGHTA, CDR2 FQGNSA.

This clonotype was recorded many times. The V call is TRBV6-1, the J call TRBJ1-5; 7 bases align to TRBD1. This CDR3 comprises 13 residues. V was pared by 11 bases and J by 0 bases, with 4 bases of the junction left unmatched. Germline CDR1 MNHNS, CDR2 SASEGT. The CDR3 region is CAGQEDSNQPQHF. The CDR3 nucleotides are TGTGCCGGACAGGAGGATAGCAATCAGCCCCAGCATTTT.

The gene calls are TRBV19 and TRBJ1-5; no reliable D call. The germline gives CDR1 LNHDA, CDR2 SQIVND (reference sequence). The CDR3 sequence is 17 residues long. Trimming removed 4 bases at V and 2 bases at J, with 18 bases between. The CDR3 bases are TGTGCCAGTAGTACCGCCCCCCATCGGACGGGCAATCAGCCCCAGCATTTT. It encodes CASSTAPHRTGNQPQHF. Using reference TRBV19 and TRBJ1-5 for the parts outside the CDR3, the full variable domain is DGGITQSPKYLFRKEGQNVTLSCEQNLNHDAMYWYRQDPGQGLRLIYYSQIVNDFQKGDIAEGYSVSREKKESFPLTVTSAQKNPTAFYLCASSTAPHRTGNQPQHFGDGTRLSIL.

This clonotype was counted at least ten times. The V and J genes are TRBV6-1 and TRBJ2-2; no reliable D call. V lost 6 bases to trimming and J lost 4 bases, with 9 bases between them. Per germline, CDR1 MNHNS and CDR2 SASEGT. This CDR3 has 13 amino acids. The CDR3 sequence: CASSESSTGELFF. The CDR3 bases are TGTGCCAGCAGCGAATCTAGCACCGGGGAGCTGTTTTTT.

This clonotype was detected many times. The chain employs TRBV19 and TRBJ1-5; 11 nucleotides match TRBD1. There are 17 residues in the CDR3. V gave up 4 bases and J gave up 11 bases; unmatched junction bases: 16. Germline values: CDR1 LNHDA, CDR2 SQIVND (reference sequence). CDR3 nucleotide sequence: TGTGCCAGTAGTAAACCCAGGGGGACAGGGGGATCAGGGGCCCAGCATTTT. It specifies CASSKPRGTGGSGAQHF.

In its sample, this clonotype was seen many times. The rearrangement uses TRBV7-2 and TRBJ1-1; D remains ambiguous. Trimming stripped 3 bases from V and 3 bases from J, with 26 bases between. The germline V gene encodes CDR1 SGHTA and CDR2 FQGNSA. This CDR3 is 19 amino acids long. The CDR3 loop is CASSLRPYKARFSDTEAFF. The CDR3 nucleotides are TGTGCCAGCAGCTTGCGACCCTACAAAGCGAGGTTTTCGGACACTGAAGCTTTCTTT.

The chain joins TRBV19 to TRBJ1-5; 8 nucleotides match TRBD1. Trimming removed 4 bases from V and 2 bases from J; junction bases left unmatched: 10. The CDR3 consists of 17 residues. From germline, CDR1 is LNHDA and CDR2 SQIVND (reference sequence). In DNA, the CDR3 is TGTGCCAGTAGTAAACTTCAGACAGGGGCCCGCAATCAGCCCCAGCATTTT. Translating gives CASSKLQTGARNQPQHF.

About this clonotype itself: This likely comes from a read error, as the CDR3 has no conserved phenylalanine or tryptophan at its end. Because the CDR3's place on the DNA is in doubt, the DNA is left out and the CDR3 is given as listed by TCRdb. The chain carries TRBV9 and TRBJ1-1. Including both end residues, the CDR3 is 12 amino acids long. The germline V gene has CDR1 SGDLS and CDR2 YYNGEE. CDR3 residues: CASSVELGRPCL.

Many counts were recorded for this clonotype. The chain combines TRBV7-8 with TRBJ2-5; TRBD1 matches 8 bases. Germline assignment: CDR1 SGHVS and CDR2 FQNEAQ. The trim removed 5 bases at V and 1 base at J, leaving 6 bases unmatched. The CDR3 runs 15 residues. CDR3 bases: TGTGCCAGCAGCGCCGGGACAGGCCCCCAAGAGACCCAGTACTTC. Residues: CASSAGTGPQETQYF.

Ten or more counts support this clonotype. The chain couples TRBV7-2 to TRBJ1-2; D remains ambiguous. The germline CDR1 and CDR2 sequences are SGHTA and FQGNSA. Trimming left V 4 bases short and J 4 bases short, with 16 bases between. The CDR3 loop spans 15 amino acids. The CDR3 sequence is CASSSSRTDTYGYTF. The CDR3 nucleotides read TGTGCCAGCAGCTCATCTCGGACGGATACCTATGGCTACACCTTC.

This clonotype was recorded at least ten times. This chain uses TRBV7-2 with TRBJ1-2; D is perhaps TRBD1 (6 bases). This CDR3 contains 12 residues. V lost 7 bases and J 5 bases, leaving 11 bases between the germline ends. Germline V gene sequence: CDR1 SGHTA, CDR2 FQGNSA. The DNA of the CDR3 is TGTGCCAGCAAGGGGGGCCAGTATGGCTACACCTTC. Translating gives CASKGGQYGYTF.

This clonotype was detected ten times or more. The chain has TRBV7-9 and TRBJ1-1; D ambiguous. The germline gives CDR1 SEHNR, CDR2 FQNEAQ (reference sequence). V gave up 4 bases and J gave up 1 base, with 13 bases separating them. The CDR3 is 15 residues long. CDR3 nucleotide sequence: TGTGCCAGCAGCTCTATCAGGAGGCCGAACACTGAAGCTTTCTTT. Translating gives CASSSIRRPNTEAFF.

This clonotype was observed many times. The V gene is TRBV6-2 or TRBV6-3, the J gene TRBJ1-1, with D unresolved. Germline CDR1 is MNHEY and CDR2 is SVGEGT. V was trimmed by 5 bases and J by 4 bases, leaving 11 bases between them. The CDR3 is 13 residues long. CDR3 sequence: CASSTQKGTEAFF. The CDR3 DNA reads as TGTGCCAGCAGTACCCAAAAGGGCACTGAAGCTTTCTTT.

The chain links TRBV28 to TRBJ2-5, with 7 bases lining up with TRBD2. CDR1 and CDR2 from the germline V gene are MDHEN and SYDVKM. The CDR3 totals 14 residues. The junction had 11 bases not matched to a gene; V was cut back by 6 bases and J by 7 bases. The CDR3: CASSPGTMGTTQYF. Written as DNA, the CDR3 is TGTGCCAGCAGCCCCGGGACTATGGGTACGACCCAGTACTTC.

This clonotype turned up a few times. The chain recombines TRBV12-3 or TRBV12-4 with TRBJ1-3; unclear D gene. V lost 3 bases, J lost 0 bases, and 9 bases lay in between. There are 15 residues in the CDR3. CDR3 residues: CASSFWANSGNTIYF. The CDR3 nucleotides read TGTGCCAGCAGTTTTTGGGCGAACTCTGGAAACACCATATATTTT.

This clonotype was observed many times. This chain links TRBV19 with TRBJ1-1, with TRBD1 matching over 9 bases. Germline loops: CDR1 LNHDA, CDR2 SQIVND (reference sequence). This CDR3 is 14 amino acids long. Germline trimming cut 6 bases from V and 4 bases from J; bases unmatched to any gene: 6. The CDR3 spells CASSRDRAGTEAFF. The DNA for the CDR3 is TGTGCCAGTAGCCGGGACAGGGCTGGCACTGAAGCTTTCTTT.

There are many counts of this clonotype. The V call is TRBV19, the J call TRBJ1-2, with 9 bases aligning to TRBD1. V was clipped by 7 bases and J by 5 bases; unmatched bases: 11. The CDR3 consists of 15 residues. Germline CDR1 is LNHDA and CDR2 is SQIVND (reference sequence). CDR3 region: CASTSPRDRDYGYTF. CDR3 nucleotides: TGTGCCAGTACCTCTCCCCGGGACAGGGATTATGGCTACACCTTC.

This clonotype has a count of ten or more. The chain recombines TRBV12-3 or TRBV12-4 with TRBJ2-2, with unresolved D. The V end was cut by 7 bases, the J end by 4 bases, with 10 bases between. This CDR3 is built from 13 residues. The CDR3 sequence is CASNSDFTGELFF. CDR3 in DNA: TGTGCCAGCAACTCGGATTTCACCGGGGAGCTGTTTTTT.